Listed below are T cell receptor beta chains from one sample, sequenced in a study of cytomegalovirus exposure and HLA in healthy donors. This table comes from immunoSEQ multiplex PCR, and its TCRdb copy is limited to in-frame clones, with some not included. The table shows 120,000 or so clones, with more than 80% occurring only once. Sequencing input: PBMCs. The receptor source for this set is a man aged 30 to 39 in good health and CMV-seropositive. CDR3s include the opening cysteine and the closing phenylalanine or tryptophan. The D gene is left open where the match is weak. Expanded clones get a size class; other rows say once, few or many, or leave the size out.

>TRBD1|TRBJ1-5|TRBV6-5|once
CASSPPRGGNQPQHF
TGTGCCAGCTCACCACCCAGGGGGGGCAATCAGCCCCAGCATTTT
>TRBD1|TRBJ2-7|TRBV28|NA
CASSLRGDRLFEQYF
TGTGCCAGCAGTTTACGTGGGGACAGGCTATTCGAGCAGTACTTC
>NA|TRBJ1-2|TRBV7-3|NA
CASSLGQSYGYTF
TGTGCCAGCAGCTTAGGTCAGTCCTATGGCTACACCTTC
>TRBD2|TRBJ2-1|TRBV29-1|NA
CSAPLTSGNPNEQFF
TGCAGCGCGCCCCTGACTAGCGGGAACCCCAATGAGCAGTTCTTC
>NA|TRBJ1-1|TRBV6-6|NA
CASRPKGVWDTEAFF
TGTGCCAGCAGACCGAAGGGGGTTTGGGACACTGAAGCTTTCTTT
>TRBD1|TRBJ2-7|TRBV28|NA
CASGGTDRGFSYEQYF
TGTGCCAGCGGAGGAACAGACAGGGGGTTCTCCTACGAGCAGTACTTC
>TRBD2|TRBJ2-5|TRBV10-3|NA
CAISRSGGGAGETQYF
TGTGCCATCAGCCGTTCCGGCGGGGGGGCAGGGGAGACCCAGTACTTC
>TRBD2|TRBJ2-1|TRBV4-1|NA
CASSQEIGTSGGVNEQFF
TGCGCCAGCAGCCAAGAGATAGGGACTAGCGGGGGGGTAAATGAGCAGTTCTTC
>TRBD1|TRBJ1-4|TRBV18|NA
CASSLGQGVNEKLFF
TGTGCCAGCTCACTGGGACAGGGAGTAAATGAAAAACTGTTTTTT
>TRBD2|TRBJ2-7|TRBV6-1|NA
CASSDTSGGTYEQYF
TGTGCCAGCAGTGACACTAGCGGGGGTACCTACGAGCAGTACTTC
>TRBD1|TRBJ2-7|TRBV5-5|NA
CASSPGQGPYEQYF
TGTGCCAGCAGCCCGGGACAGGGTCCCTACGAGCAGTACTTC
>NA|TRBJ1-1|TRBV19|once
CASSIDPGSTEAFF
TGTGCCAGTAGTATAGACCCCGGTTCCACTGAAGCTTTCTTT
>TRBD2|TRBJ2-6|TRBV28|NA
CASSFKGGRGSGANVLTF
TGTGCCAGCAGTTTTAAAGGCGGGAGGGGCTCTGGGGCCAACGTCCTGACTTTC
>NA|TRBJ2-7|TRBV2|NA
CASIKGGGVEQYF
TGTGCCAGCATAAAAGGAGGGGGCGTCGAGCAGTACTTC
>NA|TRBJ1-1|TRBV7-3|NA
CASSPRAGAYTEAFF
TGTGCCAGCAGCCCCCGGGCAGGGGCCTACACTGAAGCTTTCTTT
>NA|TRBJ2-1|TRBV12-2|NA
CASRLPNNEQFF
TGTGCAAGTCGCTTACCCAACAATGAGCAGTTCTTC
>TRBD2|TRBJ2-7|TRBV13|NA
CASSLASGTYEQYF
TGTGCCAGCAGCTTGGCTAGCGGTACCTACGAGCAGTACTTC